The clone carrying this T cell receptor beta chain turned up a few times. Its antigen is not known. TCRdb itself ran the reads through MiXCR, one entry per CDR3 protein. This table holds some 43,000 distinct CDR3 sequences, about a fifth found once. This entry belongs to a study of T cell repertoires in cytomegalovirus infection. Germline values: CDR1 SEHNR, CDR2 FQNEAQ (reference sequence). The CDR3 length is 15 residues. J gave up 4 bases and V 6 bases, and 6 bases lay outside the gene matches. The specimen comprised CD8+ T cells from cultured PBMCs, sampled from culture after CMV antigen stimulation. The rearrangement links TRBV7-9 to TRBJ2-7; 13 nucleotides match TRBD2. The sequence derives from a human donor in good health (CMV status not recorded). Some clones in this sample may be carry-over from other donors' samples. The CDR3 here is CASSSRTSGSYEQYF. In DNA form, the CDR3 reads TGTGCCAGCAGTTCTAGGACTAGCGGGAGTTACGAGCAGTACTTC.